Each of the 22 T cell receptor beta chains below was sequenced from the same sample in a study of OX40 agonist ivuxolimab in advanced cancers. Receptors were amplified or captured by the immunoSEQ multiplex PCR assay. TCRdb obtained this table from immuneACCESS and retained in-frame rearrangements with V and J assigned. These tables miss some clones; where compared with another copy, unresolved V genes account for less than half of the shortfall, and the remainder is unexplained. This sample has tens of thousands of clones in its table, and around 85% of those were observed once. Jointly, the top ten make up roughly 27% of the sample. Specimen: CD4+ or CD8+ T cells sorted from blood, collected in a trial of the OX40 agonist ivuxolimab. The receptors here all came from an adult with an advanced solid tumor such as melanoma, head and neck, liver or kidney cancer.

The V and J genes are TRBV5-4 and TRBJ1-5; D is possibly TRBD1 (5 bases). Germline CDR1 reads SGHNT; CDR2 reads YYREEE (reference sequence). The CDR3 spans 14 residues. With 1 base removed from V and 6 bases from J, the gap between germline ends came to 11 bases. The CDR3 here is CASSLWGSGQPQHF. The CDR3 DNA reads TGTGCCAGCAGCTTGTGGGGGTCGGGTCAGCCCCAGCATTTT.

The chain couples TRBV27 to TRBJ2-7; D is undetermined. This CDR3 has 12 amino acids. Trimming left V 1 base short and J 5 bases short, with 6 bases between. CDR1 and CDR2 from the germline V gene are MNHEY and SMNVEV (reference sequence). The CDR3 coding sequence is TGTGCCAGCAGTTTATTTGGCAACGAGCAGTACTTC. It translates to CASSLFGNEQYF.

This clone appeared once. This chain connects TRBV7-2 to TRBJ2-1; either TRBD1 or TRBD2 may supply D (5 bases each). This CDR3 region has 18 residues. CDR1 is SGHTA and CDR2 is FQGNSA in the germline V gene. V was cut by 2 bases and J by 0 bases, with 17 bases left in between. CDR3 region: CASSLSGRTPTSYNEQFF. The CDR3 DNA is TGTGCCAGCAGCTTAAGCGGCAGGACACCTACCTCCTACAATGAGCAGTTCTTC.

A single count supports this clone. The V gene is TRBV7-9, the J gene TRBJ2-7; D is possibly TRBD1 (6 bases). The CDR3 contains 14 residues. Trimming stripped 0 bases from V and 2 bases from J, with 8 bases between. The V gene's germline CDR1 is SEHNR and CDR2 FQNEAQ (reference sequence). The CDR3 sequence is CASSLAGTTYEQYF. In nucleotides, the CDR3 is TGTGCCAGCAGCTTAGCCGGGACAACCTACGAGCAGTACTTC.

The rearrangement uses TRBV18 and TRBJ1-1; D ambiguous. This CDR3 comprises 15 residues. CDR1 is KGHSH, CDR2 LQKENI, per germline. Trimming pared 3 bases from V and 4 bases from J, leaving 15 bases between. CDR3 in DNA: TGTGCCAGCTCACCCCCTCCCGGGGAAAGCACTGAAGCTTTCTTT. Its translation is CASSPPPGESTEAFF.

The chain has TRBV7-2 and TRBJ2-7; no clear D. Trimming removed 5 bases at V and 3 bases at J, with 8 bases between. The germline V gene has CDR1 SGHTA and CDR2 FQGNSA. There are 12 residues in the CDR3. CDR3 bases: TGTGCCAGCAGCAATCGGGTCTACGAGCAGTACTTC. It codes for CASSNRVYEQYF.

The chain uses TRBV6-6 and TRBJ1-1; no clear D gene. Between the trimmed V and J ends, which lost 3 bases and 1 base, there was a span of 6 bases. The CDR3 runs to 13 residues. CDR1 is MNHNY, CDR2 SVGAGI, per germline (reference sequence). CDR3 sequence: CASSYLGNTEAFF. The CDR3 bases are TGTGCCAGCAGTTATTTGGGGAACACTGAAGCTTTCTTT.

The CDR3 DNA follows: TGCGCCAGCAGCGGCACGGGCCCCTACAATGAGCAGTTCTTC. Translated, it gives CASSGTGPYNEQFF. The V call is TRBV5-1, the J call TRBJ2-1; no definite D call. Germline values: CDR1 SGHRS, CDR2 YFSETQ. The CDR3 is 14 residues long. V lost 4 bases and J 2 bases, leaving 10 bases between the germline ends.

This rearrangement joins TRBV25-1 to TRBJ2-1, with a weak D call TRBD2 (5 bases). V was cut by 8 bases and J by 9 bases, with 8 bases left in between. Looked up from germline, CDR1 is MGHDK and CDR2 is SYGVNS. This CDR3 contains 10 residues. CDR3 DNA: TGTGCCAGCCGACGGGGTGAGCAGTTCTTC. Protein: CASRRGEQFF.

In DNA form, the CDR3 reads TGTGCCAGCAGCTTCTTGCGGGGGGTCCAAGAGACCCAGTACTTC. As protein: CASSFLRGVQETQYF. This rearrangement joins TRBV7-6 to TRBJ2-5, with TRBD2 matching 8 bases. The CDR3 is made up of 15 amino acids. V shed 3 bases, J shed 1 base, and the junction held 4 bases outside the gene matches. The germline gives CDR1 SGHVS, CDR2 FNYEAQ.

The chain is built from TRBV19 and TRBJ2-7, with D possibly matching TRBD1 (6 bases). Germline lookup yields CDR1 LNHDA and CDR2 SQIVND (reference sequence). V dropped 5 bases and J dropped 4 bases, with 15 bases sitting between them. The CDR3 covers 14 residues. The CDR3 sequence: CASSPRQEIYEQYF. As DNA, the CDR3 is TGTGCCAGTAGTCCAAGACAGGAGATATACGAGCAGTACTTC.

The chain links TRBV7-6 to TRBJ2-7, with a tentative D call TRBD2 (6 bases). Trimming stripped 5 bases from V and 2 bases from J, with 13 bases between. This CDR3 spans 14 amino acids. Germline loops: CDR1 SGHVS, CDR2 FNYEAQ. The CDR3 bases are TGTGCCAGCAGCCCGAGGGCGGGACCCTACGAGCAGTACTTC. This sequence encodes CASSPRAGPYEQYF.

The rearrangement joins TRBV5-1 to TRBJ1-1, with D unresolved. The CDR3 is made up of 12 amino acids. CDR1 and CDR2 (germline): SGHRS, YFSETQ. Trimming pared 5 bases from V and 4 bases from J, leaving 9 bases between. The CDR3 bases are TGCGCCAGCAGACGGGTTGGCACTGAAGCTTTCTTT. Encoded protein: CASRRVGTEAFF.

As DNA, the CDR3 is TGTGCCAGCAGCTTAGAATTAGGGTGGGAGCAGTACTTC. This encodes CASSLELGWEQYF. V gene TRBV7-9 combines with J gene TRBJ2-7; D unresolved. This CDR3 contains 13 residues. Trimming removed 1 base at V and 7 bases at J, with 11 bases between. Germline assignment: CDR1 SEHNR and CDR2 FQNEAQ (reference sequence).

CDR3 amino acids: CASSVGIGPMNTEAFF. The CDR3 bases are TGTGCCAGCAGCGTAGGAATCGGGCCCATGAACACTGAAGCTTTCTTT. The V gene is TRBV9, the J gene TRBJ1-1; D unresolved. The CDR3 loop spans 16 amino acids. Germline CDR1 is SGDLS and CDR2 is YYNGEE. V was cut by 0 bases and J by 0 bases, with 12 bases left in between.

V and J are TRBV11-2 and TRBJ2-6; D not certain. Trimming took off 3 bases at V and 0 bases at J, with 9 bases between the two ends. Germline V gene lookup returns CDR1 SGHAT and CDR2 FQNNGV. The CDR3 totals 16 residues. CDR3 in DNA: TGTGCCAGCAGCTTGGGCAGGTACTCTGGGGCCAACGTCCTGACTTTC. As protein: CASSLGRYSGANVLTF. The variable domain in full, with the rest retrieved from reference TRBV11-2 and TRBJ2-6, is EAGVAQSPRYKIIEKRQSVAFWCNPISGHATLYWYQQILGQGPKLLIQFQNNGVVDDSQLPKDRFSAERLKGVDSTLKIQPAKLEDSAVYLCASSLGRYSGANVLTFGAGSRLTVL.

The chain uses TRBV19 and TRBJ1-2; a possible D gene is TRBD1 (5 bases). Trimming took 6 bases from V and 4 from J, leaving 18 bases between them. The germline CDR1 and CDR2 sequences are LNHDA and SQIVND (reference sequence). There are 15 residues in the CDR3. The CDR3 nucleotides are TGTGCCAGTAGGGATGACGAGGGACCCAGCTATGGCTACACCTTC. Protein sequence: CASRDDEGPSYGYTF.

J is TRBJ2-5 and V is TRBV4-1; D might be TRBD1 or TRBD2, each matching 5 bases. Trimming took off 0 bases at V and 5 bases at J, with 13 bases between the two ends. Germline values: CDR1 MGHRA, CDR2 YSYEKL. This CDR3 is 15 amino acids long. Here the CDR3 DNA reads TGCGCCAGCAGCCAAGATCATCTGGGGACGGAGACCCAGTACTTC. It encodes CASSQDHLGTETQYF.

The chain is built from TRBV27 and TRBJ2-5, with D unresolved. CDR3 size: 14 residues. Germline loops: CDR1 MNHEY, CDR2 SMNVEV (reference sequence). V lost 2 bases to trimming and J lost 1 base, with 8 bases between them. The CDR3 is CASSLARLQETQYF. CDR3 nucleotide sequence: TGTGCCAGCAGTTTAGCAAGGCTCCAAGAGACCCAGTACTTC.

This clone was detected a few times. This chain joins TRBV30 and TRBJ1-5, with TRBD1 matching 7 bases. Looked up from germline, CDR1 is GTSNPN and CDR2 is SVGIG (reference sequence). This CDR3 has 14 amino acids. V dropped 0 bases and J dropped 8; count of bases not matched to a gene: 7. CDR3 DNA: TGTGCCTGGAGTGTATCAGGGGGGGTTGAGCCCCAGCATTTT. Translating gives CAWSVSGGVEPQHF.

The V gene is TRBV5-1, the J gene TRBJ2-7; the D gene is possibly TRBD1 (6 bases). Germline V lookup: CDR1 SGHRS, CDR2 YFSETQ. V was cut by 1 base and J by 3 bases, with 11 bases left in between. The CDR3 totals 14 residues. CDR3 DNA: TGCGCCAGCAGCTTGTTGGGGGCTGGCTACGAGCAGTACTTC. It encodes CASSLLGAGYEQYF. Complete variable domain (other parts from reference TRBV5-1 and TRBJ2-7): KAGVTQTPRYLIKTRGQQVTLSCSPISGHRSVSWYQQTPGQGLQFLFEYFSETQRNKGNFPGRFSGRQFSNSRSEMNVSTLELGDSALYLCASSLLGAGYEQYFGPGTRLTVT.

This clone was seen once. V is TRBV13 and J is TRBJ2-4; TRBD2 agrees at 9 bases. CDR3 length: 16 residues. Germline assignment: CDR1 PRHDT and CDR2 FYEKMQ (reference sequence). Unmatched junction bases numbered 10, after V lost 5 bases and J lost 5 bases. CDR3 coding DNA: TGTGCCAGCAGCCCCCCCGGGGGCGGGGGGGAAAACATTCAGTACTTC. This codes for CASSPPGGGGENIQYF.